The T cell receptor beta chain described here comes from a study of cytomegalovirus exposure and HLA in healthy donors. Study conclusions and caveats: The study labeled roughly 160 TCR beta chains cytomegalovirus-associated. A few CMV-associated chains were confirmed in vitro to be specific for CMV antigens.

Separate from the approximately 720-subject first cohort, the approximately 120-subject validation cohort was the one that the donors belonged to. This clone was counted only a few times. As yet, its antigen is unknown. Profiling relied on immunoSEQ multiplex PCR, and the TCRdb table lists in-frame clones only, not all of them. Of fewer than 150,000 clones in the sample, about 91% were seen once. With 0 bases removed from V and 6 bases from J, the gap between germline ends came to 23 bases. Germline V gene sequence: CDR1 MGHDK, CDR2 SYGVNS. The CDR3 is 18 amino acids. V is TRBV25-1 and J is TRBJ1-2; the D gene is possibly TRBD1 (6 bases). The sequenced material came from PBMCs. This clonotype originated in a man aged 18 to 29 in good health and CMV-seronegative. The CDR3 here is CASSEYGGGRRRGNGYTF. DNA of the CDR3: TGTGCCAGCAGTGAATACGGCGGGGGCAGAAGAAGGGGAAATGGCTACACCTTC.